Described below is a single T cell receptor (beta chain) sequence and its context. Its matching antigen is unknown. The source of the sample is a study of shared clonotypes between healthy human individuals. Study-level points and caveats: Collection of samples was limited to blood; tissue repertoires likely differ. What naive subsets generally showed was a larger estimated richness than memory subsets showed. Rarefaction gave evidence that sorted-subset sequencing remained incomplete despite large depth.

Sequencing used immunoSEQ multiplex PCR; TCRdb keeps in-frame clones, though not all of them. The sample includes 700,000 or so clones, about three quarters seen only once; the top ten take approximately 2%. V gave up 4 bases and J gave up 2 bases, with 8 bases separating them. The germline V gene encodes CDR1 SGHTS and CDR2 YDEGEE. The CDR3 is 13 residues long. Donors comprised healthy HIV-negative adults lacking recent acute infections or vaccinations. Specimen: memory CD4+ T cells sorted from blood. The sample's subset: CD45RA-negative fraction. This TCR was sampled from a woman aged 25 to 39 in good health. The chain couples TRBV5-8 to TRBJ2-3; D remains ambiguous. CDR3 in amino acids: CASSGVVTDTQYF. The CDR3 DNA reads TGTGCCAGCAGCGGAGTGGTCACAGATACGCAGTATTTT.